Each of the 32 T cell receptor beta chains below was sequenced from the same sample in a study of CD8 T cells in ankylosing spondylitis. TCRdb independently ran MiXCR on the 5' RACE reads; one entry per CDR3 protein. The sample shows some 250,000 distinct CDR3 sequences, 20% to 30% of them seen only once. Source material: blood, either unsorted or a sorted T cell fraction (not recorded which). Every receptor here comes from a male donor with ankylosing spondylitis or in good health (not recorded which).

This clonotype was counted only a few times. The genes are TRBV20-1 and TRBJ2-5; D uncertain. Germline V gives CDR1 DFQATT, CDR2 SNEGSKA (reference sequence). This CDR3 is built from 16 residues. V was trimmed by 4 bases and J by 5 bases, leaving 23 bases between them. Written as DNA, the CDR3 is TGCAGTGCTAAACCGATGACCCTCCCCGAGAAGGAGACCCAGTACTTC. Protein product: CSAKPMTLPEKETQYF.

This clonotype was found a few times. The chain recombines TRBV20-1 with TRBJ2-5; a possible D gene is TRBD2 (5 bases). With 0 bases removed from V and 5 bases from J, the gap between germline ends came to 13 bases. The germline V gene encodes CDR1 DFQATT and CDR2 SNEGSKA (reference sequence). This CDR3 contains 14 residues. CDR3 bases: TGCAGTGCTAGAGATGGGCTCGGCGGGGAGACCCAGTACTTC. Translated: CSARDGLGGETQYF.

This clonotype was seen a few times. The chain has TRBV20-1 and TRBJ2-5; the match to TRBD2 covers 11 bases. The ends lost 3 bases at V and 2 bases at J; junction bases unmatched: 11. CDR3 length: 17 amino acids. From germline, CDR1 is DFQATT and CDR2 SNEGSKA (reference sequence). The CDR3 DNA follows: TGCAGTGCTAGCAACCCCCAGACTAGCGGGGTACAAGAGACCCAGTACTTC. It specifies CSASNPQTSGVQETQYF.

The rearrangement joins TRBV27 to TRBJ2-5, with D perhaps TRBD2 (5 bases). V lost 0 bases and J 7 bases, leaving 15 bases between the germline ends. CDR3 length equals 15 residues. Germline CDR1 reads MNHEY; CDR2 reads SMNVEV (reference sequence). The CDR3: CASSLSLSTAGTQYF. In DNA, the CDR3 is TGTGCCAGCAGTTTATCGCTCTCAACTGCGGGGACCCAGTACTTC.

This clonotype showed up just a few times. The chain links TRBV7-9 to TRBJ2-3; 12 nucleotides line up with TRBD2. Germline CDR1 is SEHNR and CDR2 is FQNEAQ (reference sequence). The V gene end was trimmed by 5 bases and the J gene end by 1 base; junction bases not matched to a gene: 4. The CDR3 length is 16 residues. In DNA, the CDR3 is TGTGCCAGCAGCGCACGACTAGCGGGGGGCACAGATACGCAGTATTTT. Translating it yields CASSARLAGGTDTQYF. Together with reference TRBV7-9 and TRBJ2-3, the CDR3 gives the full variable domain: DTGVSQNPRHKITKRGQNVTFRCDPISEHNRLYWYRQTLGQGPEFLTYFQNEAQLEKSRLLSDRFSAERPKGSFSTLEIQRTEQGDSAMYLCASSARLAGGTDTQYFGPGTRLTVL.

Ten or more counts support this clonotype. This chain connects TRBV29-1 to TRBJ2-7; D tentatively reads TRBD1 or TRBD2 (5 bases each). Trimming took 5 bases from V and 4 from J, leaving 15 bases between them. CDR3 length: 13 residues. Per the germline V gene, CDR1 is SQVTM and CDR2 is ANQGSEA. The CDR3 DNA reads TGCAGCGTTTCAGAGGGGCTCTCGTACGAGCAGTACTTC. This codes for CSVSEGLSYEQYF.

The gene calls are TRBV11-1 and TRBJ1-1, with D unclear. Germline CDR1 SGHAT, CDR2 FQDESV (reference sequence). Trimming took off 5 bases at V and 5 bases at J, with 12 bases between the two ends. The CDR3 is 13 residues long. Written as DNA, the CDR3 is TGTGCCAGCAGCAGGGAAGTGGGAACTGAAGCTTTCTTT. Amino acid sequence: CASSREVGTEAFF.

The rearrangement joins TRBV6-6 to TRBJ1-1; D call uncertain. Per the germline V gene, CDR1 is MNHNY and CDR2 is SVGAGI (reference sequence). The CDR3 length is 14 residues. V was pared by 6 bases and J by 5 bases, with 16 bases between. The CDR3: CASSPWSGRTEAFF. The CDR3 bases are TGTGCCAGCAGCCCCTGGTCTGGCAGGACTGAAGCTTTCTTT.

The chain links TRBV23-1 to TRBJ2-7, with D possibly being TRBD1 (6 bases). TRBV23-1 is an ORF; its function is uncertain. V lost 3 bases and J lost 3, with 15 bases in between. This CDR3 has 15 residues. The CDR3 bases are TGCGCCAGCAGTCATCCCGAAGGGGGAATCTACGAGCAGTACTTC. It encodes CASSHPEGGIYEQYF.

This clonotype was seen ten or more times. The chain links TRBV29-1 to TRBJ2-3; 7 bases agree with TRBD1. With V trimmed by 4 bases and J by 1 base, 2 bases remained unmatched. This CDR3 is built from 13 residues. Germline CDR1 is SQVTM and CDR2 is ANQGSEA. Written as DNA, the CDR3 is TGCAGCGTTGGGACAGGAGGCACAGATACGCAGTATTTT. It is translated as CSVGTGGTDTQYF.

The chain carries TRBV20-1 and TRBJ2-1; 10 bases align to TRBD2. CDR1 and CDR2 from the germline V gene are DFQATT and SNEGSKA (reference sequence). The CDR3 covers 18 residues. J gave up 0 bases and V 2 bases, and 10 bases lay outside the gene matches. The CDR3 bases are TGCAGTGCTAGAAGCCTTCTAGCGGGGGCCTCCTCCTACAATGAGCAGTTCTTC. Protein sequence: CSARSLLAGASSYNEQFF.

This clonotype was observed many times. In nucleotides, the CDR3 is TGCAGCGTTGGGTACCCCGCGGCGACCCAGTACTTC. It codes for CSVGYPAATQYF. The V and J genes are TRBV29-1 and TRBJ2-5; D not resolved. Germline loops: CDR1 SQVTM, CDR2 ANQGSEA. The CDR3 has 12 amino acids. V was clipped by 4 bases and J by 7 bases, with 13 bases between them.

The V call is TRBV11-2, the J call TRBJ2-1, with 7 bases that match TRBD2. Germline V lookup: CDR1 SGHAT, CDR2 FQNNGV. Trimming cost V 1 base and J 2 bases; bases outside gene matches: 17. CDR3 length equals 20 residues. The CDR3 coding sequence is TGTGCCAGCAGCTTAGTAGGAGCAGGTAGGACGGGGGGAGCCTACAATGAGCAGTTCTTC. It specifies CASSLVGAGRTGGAYNEQFF.

Ten or more counts support this clonotype. CDR3 loop: CSARVAGTDTQYF. Here the CDR3 DNA reads TGCAGTGCTAGAGTTGCGGGGACAGATACGCAGTATTTT. The genes are TRBV20-1 and TRBJ2-3, with a weak D call TRBD2 (6 bases). V shed 1 base and J shed 3 bases, with 8 bases lying between them. The CDR3 totals 13 residues. Germline assignment: CDR1 DFQATT and CDR2 SNEGSKA (reference sequence).

The chain links TRBV20-1 to TRBJ2-4; tentative D call: TRBD1 (6 bases). Germline V CDR1 and CDR2: DFQATT, SNEGSKA (reference sequence). V lost 5 bases to trimming and J lost 4 bases, with 15 bases between them. The CDR3 has 14 amino acids. Here the CDR3 reads CSAFLSGTKNIQYF. The CDR3 DNA follows: TGCAGTGCTTTCCTTTCCGGGACAAAAAACATTCAGTACTTC.

This clonotype was detected many times. The V gene is TRBV20-1, the J gene TRBJ2-1; no firm D call. The germline gives CDR1 DFQATT, CDR2 SNEGSKA (reference sequence). The ends were cut back, 5 bases at V and 3 bases at J, with 11 bases in the middle. The CDR3 is 13 amino acids. CDR3 in DNA: TGCAGTGCTCCTGGACCATTCTACAATGAGCAGTTCTTC. The encoded protein is CSAPGPFYNEQFF.

This clonotype came up a few times. CDR3 amino acids: CASRIGGANVLTF. CDR3 in DNA: TGTGCCAGCAGGATCGGTGGGGCCAACGTCCTGACTTTC. The rearrangement links TRBV12-3 or TRBV12-4 to TRBJ2-6; D is uncertain. V dropped 6 bases and J dropped 3 bases, with 6 bases sitting between them. The CDR3 is made up of 13 amino acids.

DNA of the CDR3: TGTGCCAGCAGCTTAAGGGGGGGAGACGAGCAGTACTTC. Translated, it gives CASSLRGGDEQYF. The chain carries TRBV7-3 and TRBJ2-7, with TRBD2 identical over 7 bases. There are 13 residues in the CDR3. V lost 1 base, J lost 5 bases, and 2 bases stayed unmatched. Germline CDR1 is SGHTA and CDR2 is FQGTGA.

This clonotype was observed many times. The chain recombines TRBV20-1 with TRBJ2-7; D unresolved. Germline V lookup: CDR1 DFQATT, CDR2 SNEGSKA (reference sequence). The CDR3 has 16 amino acids. Trimming left V 2 bases short and J 0 bases short, with 17 bases between. The CDR3 spells CSARTPLVVTSYEQYF. DNA of the CDR3: TGCAGTGCTAGAACCCCCCTTGTGGTTACCTCCTACGAGCAGTACTTC.

This clonotype was seen at least ten times. This chain uses TRBV12-3 or TRBV12-4 with TRBJ2-1; unclear D gene. The CDR3 consists of 13 residues. Between the trimmed V and J ends, which lost 8 bases and 2 bases, there was a span of 10 bases. This CDR3 is CASQKGPYNEQFF. DNA for the CDR3: TGTGCCAGCCAGAAAGGCCCCTACAATGAGCAGTTCTTC.

The J gene is TRBJ2-5, the V gene TRBV4-1, with 12 bases aligning to TRBD1. V shed 0 bases and J 1 base; nucleotides not matched to a gene: 3. The germline V gene encodes CDR1 MGHRA and CDR2 YSYEKL. The CDR3 covers 17 residues. The DNA of the CDR3 is TGCGCCAGCAGCCAAGATGGGACAGGGGGCCCCCAAGAGACCCAGTACTTC. This gives the protein CASSQDGTGGPQETQYF.

The V gene is TRBV20-1, the J gene TRBJ2-7; D remains unclear. The CDR3 totals 11 residues. Germline V gene data show CDR1 as DFQATT and CDR2 as SNEGSKA (reference sequence). Trimming removed 5 bases at V and 5 bases at J, with 10 bases between. The CDR3 protein is CSAGFGNEQYF. In DNA form, the CDR3 reads TGCAGTGCTGGCTTCGGAAACGAGCAGTACTTC.

The chain joins TRBV12-3 or TRBV12-4 to TRBJ2-3; possibly TRBD1 for D (5 bases). Deletions cut 6 bases from V and 4 bases from J, with 11 bases between. The CDR3 extends over 13 amino acids. This CDR3 is CASSPETADTQYF. CDR3 in DNA: TGTGCCAGCAGCCCTGAGACAGCAGATACGCAGTATTTT.

This clonotype was picked up a small number of times. V and J are TRBV20-1 and TRBJ2-7; no clear D. This CDR3 is built from 14 residues. Trimming shortened V by 6 bases and J by 0 bases, and 15 bases separated the two germline ends. CDR1 is DFQATT, CDR2 SNEGSKA, per germline (reference sequence). For the CDR3, the DNA is TGCAGTGCCCAGAAGGTATCCTCCTCCTACGAGCAGTACTTC. It codes for CSAQKVSSSYEQYF.

This clonotype was counted at least ten times. The J gene is TRBJ1-2, the V gene TRBV10-3, with D perhaps matching TRBD1 (5 bases). Germline-derived CDR1 and CDR2 are ENHRY and SYGVKD. V dropped 0 bases and J dropped 2 bases, with 7 bases sitting between them. CDR3 length: 14 amino acids. The CDR3 here is CAISESAGNYGYTF. The CDR3 nucleotides read TGTGCCATCAGTGAGTCGGCAGGGAACTATGGCTACACCTTC.

This clonotype turned up a few times. The chain has TRBV12-3 or TRBV12-4 and TRBJ2-7; TRBD2 aligns across 8 bases. Germline trimming cut 6 bases from V and 0 bases from J; bases unmatched to any gene: 4. The CDR3 loop spans 14 amino acids. CDR3 nucleotide sequence: TGTGCCAGCAGGGAGCGGGGGCCCTCCTACGAGCAGTACTTC. Translating it yields CASRERGPSYEQYF.

This clonotype was observed many times. The chain recombines TRBV29-1 with TRBJ2-1; TRBD2 matches at 10 bases. V lost 7 bases, J lost 2 bases, and 5 bases stayed unmatched. Germline V lookup: CDR1 SQVTM, CDR2 ANQGSEA. The CDR3 has 14 residues. CDR3 bases: TGCAGCGCACAAGCGGGGGGGCCCTACAATGAGCAGTTCTTC. This gives the protein CSAQAGGPYNEQFF.

There are a few counts of this clonotype. The V call is TRBV20-1, the J call TRBJ2-7; TRBD2 matches 9 bases. This CDR3 comprises 14 residues. The V gene's germline CDR1 is DFQATT and CDR2 SNEGSKA (reference sequence). The J segment lost 5 bases and the V segment lost 0 bases, leaving 5 bases of the junction unmatched. CDR3 in amino acids: CSARDPRGGDEQYF. The CDR3 region has the DNA TGCAGTGCTAGAGATCCGCGGGGGGGCGACGAGCAGTACTTC.

This clonotype was observed at least ten times. V and J are TRBV20-1 and TRBJ2-7, with D perhaps TRBD1 (6 bases). Germline-derived CDR1 and CDR2 are DFQATT and SNEGSKA (reference sequence). With 0 bases removed from V and 12 bases from J, the gap between germline ends came to 12 bases. This CDR3 spans 11 amino acids. DNA for the CDR3: TGCAGTGCTAGAGAGGGGTCAGGGGTGTACTTC. Protein: CSAREGSGVYF.

The chain is built from TRBV12-3 or TRBV12-4 and TRBJ2-3; 7 bases agree with TRBD2. There are 15 residues in the CDR3. J gave up 2 bases and V 6 bases, and 8 bases lay outside the gene matches. CDR3 coding DNA: TGTGCCAGCAGGGATACGAGCGGGGACACAGATACGCAGTATTTT. It is translated as CASRDTSGDTDTQYF.

The chain links TRBV20-1 to TRBJ1-2, with D unclear. The CDR3 consists of 14 residues. The V gene lost 0 bases and the J gene lost 0 bases, with 8 bases spanning the gap. The germline CDR1 and CDR2 sequences are DFQATT and SNEGSKA (reference sequence). DNA of the CDR3: TGCAGTGCTAGAGAGGGAGGGTCTAACTATGGCTACACCTTC. Its translation: CSAREGGSNYGYTF.

This clonotype appeared many times. V usage is TRBV5-5 and J usage is TRBJ2-1, with 7 bases identical to TRBD1. V gave up 1 base and J gave up 7 bases; unmatched junction bases: 11. The germline V gene encodes CDR1 SGHKS and CDR2 YYEKEE (reference sequence). CDR3 length: 16 residues. The CDR3 nucleotides are TGTGCCAGCAGCTTGCCCGGGCAGGGGGTGGTAAATGAGCAGTTCTTC. Its protein product is CASSLPGQGVVNEQFF. Together with reference TRBV5-5 and TRBJ2-1, the CDR3 gives the full variable domain: DAGVTQSPTHLIKTRGQQVTLRCSPISGHKSVSWYQQVLGQGPQFIFQYYEKEERGRGNFPDRFSARQFPNYSSELNVNALLLGDSALYLCASSLPGQGVVNEQFFGPGTRLTVL.